The 15 T cell receptor beta chains below come from one sample, sequenced in a study of T cell responses to AZD1222 COVID-19 vaccine. The protocol was immunoSEQ multiplex PCR, while the TCRdb copy is restricted to in-frame clones and leaves out a portion. The sample carries about 150,000 clones, about nine tenths recorded once. Source: peripheral blood, taken on day 0 of AZD1222 vaccination. The origin of the receptors is an adult in good health.

The gene calls are TRBV5-1 and TRBJ2-1, with 8 bases matching TRBD1. J was trimmed by 7 bases and V by 4 bases; bases with no gene match: 13. The CDR3 is made up of 16 amino acids. Per the germline V gene, CDR1 is SGHRS and CDR2 is YFSETQ. The DNA of the CDR3 is TGCGCCAGCAGCCCGTCCGGGACAGGAGGGGAAAATGAGCAGTTCTTC. Translation gives CASSPSGTGGENEQFF.

The chain carries TRBV5-6 and TRBJ2-7; 7 bases are shared with TRBD1. Trimming at V came to 4 bases and at J to 0 bases, leaving 7 bases not matched to a gene. The length of the CDR3 is 15 residues. CDR1 and CDR2 (germline): SGHDT, YYEEEE. The CDR3 coding sequence is TGTGCCAGCAGCCGTCGGGCAGGGGGCTCCTACGAGCAGTACTTC. This codes for CASSRRAGGSYEQYF.

This rearrangement joins TRBV3-1 (or the pseudogene TRBV3-2) to TRBJ2-7; D is uncertain. The V gene's germline CDR1 is LGHDT and CDR2 YNNKEL (reference sequence). V shed 2 bases and J shed 5 bases, with 10 bases lying between them. CDR3 length equals 13 residues. CDR3 in amino acids: CASSQFLSNEQYF. The CDR3 DNA reads as TGTGCCAGCAGCCAATTCCTTTCTAACGAGCAGTACTTC.

The V and J genes are TRBV7-2 and TRBJ2-2; TRBD1 might be the D (6 bases). The CDR3 runs to 14 residues. V gave up 3 bases and J gave up 8 bases, with 13 bases separating them. CDR1 is SGHTA, CDR2 FQGNSA, per germline. In nucleotides, the CDR3 is TGTGCCAGCAGCTTCATCCCAGGGGCAGGGGAGCTGTTTTTT. It is translated as CASSFIPGAGELFF. Based on the CDR3 plus reference TRBV7-2 and TRBJ2-2, the full variable domain is GAGVSQSPSNKVTEKGKDVELRCDPISGHTALYWYRQSLGQGLEFLIYFQGNSAPDKSGLPSDRFSAERTGGSVSTLTIQRTQQEDSAVYLCASSFIPGAGELFFGEGSRLTVL.

The chain is built from TRBV5-1 and TRBJ2-5; D not resolved. The V and J ends lost 1 base and 4 bases respectively, with 5 bases between them. Germline V gives CDR1 SGHRS, CDR2 YFSETQ. This CDR3 comprises 12 residues. CDR3 in DNA: TGCGCCAGCAGCTTGTGGGGAGAGACCCAGTACTTC. Translating gives CASSLWGETQYF.

This rearrangement joins TRBV7-3 to TRBJ2-1; possibly TRBD1 for D (5 bases). The V and J ends lost 1 base and 10 bases respectively, with 11 bases between them. The germline gives CDR1 SGHTA, CDR2 FQGTGA. The CDR3 has 13 amino acids. This CDR3 reads CASSLSTGREQFF. The CDR3 region has the DNA TGTGCCAGCAGCTTAAGCACAGGACGAGAGCAGTTCTTC. Combining the CDR3 with reference TRBV7-3 and TRBJ2-1 gives the whole variable domain GAGVSQTPSNKVTEKGKYVELRCDPISGHTALYWYRQSLGQGPEFLIYFQGTGAADDSGLPNDRFFAVRPEGSVSTLKIQRTERGDSAVYLCASSLSTGREQFFGPGTRLTVL.

The chain carries TRBV6-1 and TRBJ2-7, with D hard to call. Germline-derived CDR1 and CDR2 are MNHNS and SASEGT. The CDR3 consists of 13 residues. V dropped 4 bases and J dropped 0 bases, with 7 bases sitting between them. For the CDR3, the DNA is TGTGCCAGCAGTGTAGCCAGCTCCTACGAGCAGTACTTC. It codes for CASSVASSYEQYF.

The gene calls are TRBV7-9 and TRBJ1-4, with D perhaps TRBD1 (5 bases). CDR1 and CDR2 from the germline V gene are SEHNR and FQNEAQ (reference sequence). CDR3 length: 15 amino acids. Trimming took off 4 bases at V and 8 bases at J, with 17 bases between the two ends. CDR3 protein: CASSSHSPWGEKLFF. CDR3 bases: TGTGCCAGCAGCTCGCACAGCCCCTGGGGGGAAAAACTGTTTTTT.

This clone was counted a single time. The chain is built from TRBV18 and TRBJ2-7; TRBD1 agrees at 7 bases. Trimming at V came to 2 bases and at J to 2 bases, leaving 6 bases not matched to a gene. The CDR3 sequence is 15 residues long. The germline V gene encodes CDR1 KGHSH and CDR2 LQKENI. The CDR3 loop is CASSPTGQGAYEQYF. As DNA, the CDR3 is TGTGCCAGCTCACCAACAGGCCAGGGGGCCTACGAGCAGTACTTC.

In its sample, this clone was seen once. The chain uses TRBV9 and TRBJ1-6; D is unclear. V was shortened by 0 bases and J by 7 bases, with 11 bases between the two germline ends. The CDR3 has 15 residues. Germline V lookup: CDR1 SGDLS, CDR2 YYNGEE. The CDR3 loop is CASSVGPDGNSPLHF. The CDR3 nucleotides are TGTGCCAGCAGCGTAGGGCCGGACGGAAATTCACCCCTCCACTTT.

The V and J genes are TRBV12-3 or TRBV12-4 and TRBJ2-1; D call uncertain. The V end was cut by 3 bases, the J end by 8 bases, with 2 bases between. The CDR3 is 10 residues long. The CDR3 sequence: CASSFHEQFF. In nucleotides, the CDR3 is TGTGCCAGCAGTTTTCATGAGCAGTTCTTC.

The chain carries TRBV9 and TRBJ1-2, with unresolved D. CDR1 and CDR2 (germline): SGDLS, YYNGEE. Trimming cost V 2 bases and J 4 bases, with 9 bases left between them. This CDR3 spans 13 amino acids. In DNA, the CDR3 is TGTGCCAGCAGCGTCCAGGACTCCTATGGCTACACCTTC. Protein: CASSVQDSYGYTF. Variable domain in full (rest from reference TRBV9 and TRBJ1-2): DSGVTQTPKHLITATGQRVTLRCSPRSGDLSVYWYQQSLDQGLQFLIQYYNGEERAKGNILERFSAQQFPDLHSELNLSSLELGDSALYFCASSVQDSYGYTFGSGTRLTVV.

The chain recombines TRBV6-2 or TRBV6-3 with TRBJ2-3; D possibly matches TRBD1 or TRBD2 (6 bases each). From germline, CDR1 is MNHEY and CDR2 SVGEGT. This CDR3 is built from 14 residues. With 5 bases removed from V and 4 bases from J, the gap between germline ends came to 13 bases. In DNA, the CDR3 is TGTGCCAGCAGTAACCGGGGGCCCGCAGATACGCAGTATTTT. This encodes CASSNRGPADTQYF.

The chain uses TRBV7-8 and TRBJ2-3; D is perhaps TRBD2 (5 bases). The germline CDR1 and CDR2 sequences are SGHVS and FQNEAQ. Trimming removed 1 base at V and 2 bases at J, with 10 bases between. The CDR3 totals 15 residues. The CDR3: CASSLDTGFTDTQYF. CDR3 bases: TGTGCCAGCAGCTTAGACACGGGATTCACAGATACGCAGTATTTT. Full variable domain (rest looked up from reference TRBV7-8 and TRBJ2-3): GAGVSQSPRYKVAKRGQDVALRCDPISGHVSLFWYQQALGQGPEFLTYFQNEAQLDKSGLPSDRFFAERPEGSVSTLKIQRTQQEDSAVYLCASSLDTGFTDTQYFGPGTRLTVL.

V and J are TRBV18 and TRBJ2-3, with 7 bases aligning to TRBD2. Trimming cost V 1 base and J 3 bases; bases outside gene matches: 1. The V gene's germline CDR1 is KGHSH and CDR2 LQKENI. There are 14 residues in the CDR3. The CDR3 spells CASSPQGGTDTQYF. CDR3 nucleotide sequence: TGTGCCAGCTCACCACAGGGAGGGACAGATACGCAGTATTTT.